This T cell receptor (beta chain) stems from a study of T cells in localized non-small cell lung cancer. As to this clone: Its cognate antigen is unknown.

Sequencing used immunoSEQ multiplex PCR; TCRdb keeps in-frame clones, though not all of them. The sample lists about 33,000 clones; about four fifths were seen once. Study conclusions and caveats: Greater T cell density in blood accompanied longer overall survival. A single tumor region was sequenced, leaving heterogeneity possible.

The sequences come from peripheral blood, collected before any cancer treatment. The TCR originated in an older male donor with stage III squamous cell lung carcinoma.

The CDR3 DNA reads TGCGCCAGCAATCCGCACAGGGAAGGGACTGAAGCTTTCTTT. Protein product: CASNPHREGTEAFF. V gene TRBV5-1 combines with J gene TRBJ1-1, with a tentative D call TRBD1 (6 bases). The CDR3 loop spans 14 amino acids. V shed 6 bases and J shed 5 bases, with 17 bases lying between them. Germline CDR1 SGHRS, CDR2 YFSETQ.